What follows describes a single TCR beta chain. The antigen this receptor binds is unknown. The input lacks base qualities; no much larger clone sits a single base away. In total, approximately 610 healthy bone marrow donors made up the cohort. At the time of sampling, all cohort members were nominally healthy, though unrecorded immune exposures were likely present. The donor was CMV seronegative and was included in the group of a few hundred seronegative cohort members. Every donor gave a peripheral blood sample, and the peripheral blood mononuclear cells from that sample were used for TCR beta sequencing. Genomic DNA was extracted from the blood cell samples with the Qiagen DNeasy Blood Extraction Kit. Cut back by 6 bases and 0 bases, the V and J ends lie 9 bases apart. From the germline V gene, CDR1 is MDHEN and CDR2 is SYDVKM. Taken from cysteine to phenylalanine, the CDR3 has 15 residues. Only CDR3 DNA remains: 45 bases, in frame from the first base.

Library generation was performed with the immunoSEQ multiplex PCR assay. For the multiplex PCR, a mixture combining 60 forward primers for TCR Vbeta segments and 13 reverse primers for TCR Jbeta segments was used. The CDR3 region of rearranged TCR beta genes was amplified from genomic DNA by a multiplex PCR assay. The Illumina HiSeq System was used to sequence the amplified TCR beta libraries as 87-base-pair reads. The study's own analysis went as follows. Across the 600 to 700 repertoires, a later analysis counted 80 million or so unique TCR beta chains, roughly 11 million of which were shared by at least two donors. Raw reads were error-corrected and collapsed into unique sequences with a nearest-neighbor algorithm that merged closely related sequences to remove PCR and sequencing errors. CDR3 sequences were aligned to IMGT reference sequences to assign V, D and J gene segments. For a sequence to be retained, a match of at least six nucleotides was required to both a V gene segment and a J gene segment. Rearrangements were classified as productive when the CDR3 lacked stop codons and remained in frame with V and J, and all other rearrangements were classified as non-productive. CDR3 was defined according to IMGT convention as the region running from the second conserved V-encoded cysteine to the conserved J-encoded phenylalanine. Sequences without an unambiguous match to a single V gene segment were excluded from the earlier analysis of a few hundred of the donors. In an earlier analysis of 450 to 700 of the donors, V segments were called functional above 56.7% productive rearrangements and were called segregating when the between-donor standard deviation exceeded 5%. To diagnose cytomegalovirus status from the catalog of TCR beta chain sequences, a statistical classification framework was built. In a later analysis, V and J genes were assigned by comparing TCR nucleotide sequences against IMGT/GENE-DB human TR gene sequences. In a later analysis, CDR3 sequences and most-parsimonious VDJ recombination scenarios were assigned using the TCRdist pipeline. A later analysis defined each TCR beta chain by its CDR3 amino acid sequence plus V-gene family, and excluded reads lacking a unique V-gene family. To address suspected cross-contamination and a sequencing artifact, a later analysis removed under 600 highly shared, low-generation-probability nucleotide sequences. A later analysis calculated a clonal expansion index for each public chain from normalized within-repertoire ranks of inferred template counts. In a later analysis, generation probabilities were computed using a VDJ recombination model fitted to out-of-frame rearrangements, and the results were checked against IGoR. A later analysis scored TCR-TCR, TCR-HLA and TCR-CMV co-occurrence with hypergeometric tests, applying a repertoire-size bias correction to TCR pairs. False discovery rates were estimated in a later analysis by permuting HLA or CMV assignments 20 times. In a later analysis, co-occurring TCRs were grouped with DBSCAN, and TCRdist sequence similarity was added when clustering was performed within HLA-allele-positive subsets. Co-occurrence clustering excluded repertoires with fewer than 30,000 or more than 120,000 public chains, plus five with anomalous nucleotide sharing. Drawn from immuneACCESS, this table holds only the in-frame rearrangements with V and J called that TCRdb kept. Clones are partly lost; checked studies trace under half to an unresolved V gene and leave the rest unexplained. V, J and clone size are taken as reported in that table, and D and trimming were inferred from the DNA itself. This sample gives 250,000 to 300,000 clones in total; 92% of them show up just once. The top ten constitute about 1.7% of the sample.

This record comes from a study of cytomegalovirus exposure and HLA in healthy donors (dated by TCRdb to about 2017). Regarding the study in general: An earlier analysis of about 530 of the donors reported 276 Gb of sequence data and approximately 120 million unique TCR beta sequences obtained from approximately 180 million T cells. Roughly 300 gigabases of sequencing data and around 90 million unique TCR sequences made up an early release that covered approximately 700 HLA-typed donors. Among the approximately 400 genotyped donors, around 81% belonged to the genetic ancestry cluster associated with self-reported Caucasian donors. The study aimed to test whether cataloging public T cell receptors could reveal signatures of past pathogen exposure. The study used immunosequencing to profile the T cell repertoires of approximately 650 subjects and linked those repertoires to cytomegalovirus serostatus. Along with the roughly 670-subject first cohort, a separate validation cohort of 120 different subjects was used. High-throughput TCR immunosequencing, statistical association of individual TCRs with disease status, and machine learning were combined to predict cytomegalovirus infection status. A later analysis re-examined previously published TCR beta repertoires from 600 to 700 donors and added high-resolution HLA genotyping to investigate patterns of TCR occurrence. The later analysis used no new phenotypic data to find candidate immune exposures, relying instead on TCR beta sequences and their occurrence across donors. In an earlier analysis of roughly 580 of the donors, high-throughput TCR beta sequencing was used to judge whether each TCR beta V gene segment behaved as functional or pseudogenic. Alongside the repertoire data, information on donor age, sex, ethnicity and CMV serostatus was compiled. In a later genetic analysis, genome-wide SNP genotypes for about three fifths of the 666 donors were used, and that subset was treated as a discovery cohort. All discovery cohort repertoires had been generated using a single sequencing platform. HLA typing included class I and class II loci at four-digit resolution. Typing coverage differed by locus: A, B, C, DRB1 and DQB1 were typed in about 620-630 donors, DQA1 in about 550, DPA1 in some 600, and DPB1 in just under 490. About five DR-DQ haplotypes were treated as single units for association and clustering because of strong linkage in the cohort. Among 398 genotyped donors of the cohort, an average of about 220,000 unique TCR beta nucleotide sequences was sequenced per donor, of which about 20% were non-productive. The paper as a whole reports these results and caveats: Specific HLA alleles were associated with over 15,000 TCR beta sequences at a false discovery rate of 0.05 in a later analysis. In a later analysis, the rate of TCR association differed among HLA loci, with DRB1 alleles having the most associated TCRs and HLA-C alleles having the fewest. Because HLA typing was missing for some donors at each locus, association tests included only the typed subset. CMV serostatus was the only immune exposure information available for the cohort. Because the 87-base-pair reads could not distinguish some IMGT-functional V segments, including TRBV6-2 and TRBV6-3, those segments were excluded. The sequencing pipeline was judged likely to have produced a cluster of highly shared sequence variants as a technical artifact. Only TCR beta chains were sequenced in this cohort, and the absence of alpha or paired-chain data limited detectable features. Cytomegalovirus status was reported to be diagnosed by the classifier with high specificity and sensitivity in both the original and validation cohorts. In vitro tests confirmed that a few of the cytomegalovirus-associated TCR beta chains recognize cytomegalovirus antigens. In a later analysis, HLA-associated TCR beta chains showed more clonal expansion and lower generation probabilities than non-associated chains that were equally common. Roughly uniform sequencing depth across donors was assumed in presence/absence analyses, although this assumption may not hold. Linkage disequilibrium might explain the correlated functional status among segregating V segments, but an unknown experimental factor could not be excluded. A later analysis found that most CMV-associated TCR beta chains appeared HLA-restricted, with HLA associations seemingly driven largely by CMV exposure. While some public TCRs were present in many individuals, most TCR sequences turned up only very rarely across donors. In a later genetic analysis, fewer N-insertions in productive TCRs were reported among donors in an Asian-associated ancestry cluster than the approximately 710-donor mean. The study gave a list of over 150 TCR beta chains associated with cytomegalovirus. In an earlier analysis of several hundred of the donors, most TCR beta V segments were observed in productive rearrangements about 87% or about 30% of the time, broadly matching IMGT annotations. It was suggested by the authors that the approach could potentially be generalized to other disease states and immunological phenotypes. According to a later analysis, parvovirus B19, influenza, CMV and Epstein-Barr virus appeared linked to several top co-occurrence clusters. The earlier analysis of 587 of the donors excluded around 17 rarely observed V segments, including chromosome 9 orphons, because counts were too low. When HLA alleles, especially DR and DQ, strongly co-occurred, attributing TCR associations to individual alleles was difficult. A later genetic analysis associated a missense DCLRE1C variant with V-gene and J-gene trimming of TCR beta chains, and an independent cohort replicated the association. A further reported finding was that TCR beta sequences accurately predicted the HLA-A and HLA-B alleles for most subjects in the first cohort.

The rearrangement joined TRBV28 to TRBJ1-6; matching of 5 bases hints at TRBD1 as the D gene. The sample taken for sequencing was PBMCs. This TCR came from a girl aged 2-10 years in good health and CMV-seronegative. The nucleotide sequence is TGTGCCAGCAGGACCCAGGGCTCCTATAATTCACCCCTCCACTTT. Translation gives CASRTQGSYNSPLHF.